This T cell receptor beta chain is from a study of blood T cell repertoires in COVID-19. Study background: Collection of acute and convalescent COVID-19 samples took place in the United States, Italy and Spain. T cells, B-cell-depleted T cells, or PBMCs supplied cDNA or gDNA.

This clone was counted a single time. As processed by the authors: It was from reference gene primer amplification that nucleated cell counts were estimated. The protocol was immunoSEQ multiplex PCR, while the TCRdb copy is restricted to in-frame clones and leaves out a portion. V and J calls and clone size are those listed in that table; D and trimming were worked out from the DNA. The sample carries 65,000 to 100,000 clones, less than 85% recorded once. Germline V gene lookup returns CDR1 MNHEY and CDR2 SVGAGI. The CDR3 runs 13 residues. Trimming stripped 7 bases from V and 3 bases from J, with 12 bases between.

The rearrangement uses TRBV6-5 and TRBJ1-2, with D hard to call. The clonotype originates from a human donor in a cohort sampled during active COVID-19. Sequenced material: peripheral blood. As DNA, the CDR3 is TGTGCCAGCAACGAGGTGAGGGACTATGGCTACACCTTC. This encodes CASNEVRDYGYTF.